The 17 T cell receptor beta chains reported below all come from one sample, sequenced in a study of CD4+ T cells in melanoma. TCRdb keeps only in-frame clones here, not all; method: immunoSEQ multiplex PCR. The data contain more than 10,000 clones, roughly two thirds of them singletons. The sample taken for sequencing was cells from a culture (not recorded whether cultured in vitro). These TCRs come from a human donor with melanoma.

J is TRBJ2-7 and V is TRBV6-1; 7 bases match TRBD1. The junction had 8 bases not matched to a gene; V was cut back by 2 bases and J by 4 bases. Germline V gives CDR1 MNHNS, CDR2 SASEGT. CDR3 length equals 15 residues. The DNA for the CDR3 is TGTGCCAGCAGTGAATCTGGGACAGCTACATACGAGCAGTACTTC. The encoded protein is CASSESGTATYEQYF.

V and J are TRBV30 and TRBJ1-6; D not certain. CDR1 is GTSNPN, CDR2 SVGIG, per germline (reference sequence). V was clipped by 4 bases and J by 8 bases, with 15 bases between them. The CDR3 covers 14 residues. CDR3 loop: CAWTPQDRDSPLHF. In DNA form, the CDR3 reads TGTGCCTGGACCCCCCAGGATAGGGATTCACCCCTCCACTTT. Full variable domain (outside the CDR3, taken from reference TRBV30 and TRBJ1-6): SQTIHQWPATLVQPVGSPLSLECTVEGTSNPNLYWYRQAAGRGLQLLFYSVGIGQISSEVPQNLSASRPQDRQFILSSKKLLLSDSGFYLCAWTPQDRDSPLHFGNGTRLTVT.

The chain combines TRBV6-1 with TRBJ1-5; D is unclear. V dropped 2 bases and J dropped 7 bases, with 15 bases sitting between them. CDR1 and CDR2 from the germline V gene are MNHNS and SASEGT. The CDR3 is made up of 15 amino acids. This CDR3 is CASSEFPGIVQPQHF. The CDR3 DNA follows: TGTGCCAGCAGTGAATTTCCGGGGATAGTACAGCCCCAGCATTTT.

V usage is TRBV29-1 and J usage is TRBJ1-3; the D gene is possibly TRBD1 (5 bases). CDR3 size: 19 residues. Germline V gene lookup returns CDR1 SQVTM and CDR2 ANQGSEA. Trimming removed 2 bases at V and 3 bases at J, with 26 bases between. CDR3 coding DNA: TGCAGCGTTGAAAAGAGCCGGGGCGGGTCGAGGGTATATGGAAACACCATATATTTT. It is translated as CSVEKSRGGSRVYGNTIYF.

The J gene is TRBJ1-2, the V gene TRBV5-6; 8 bases are shared with TRBD1. The germline V gene has CDR1 SGHDT and CDR2 YYEEEE. The CDR3 is 15 amino acids. The V and J ends lost 4 bases and 4 bases, in that order; junction bases with no gene match: 9. CDR3 sequence (DNA): TGTGCCAGCAGCGACAGGGGTAAGGCGGGCTATGGCTACACCTTC. Its protein product is CASSDRGKAGYGYTF.

The gene calls are TRBV4-1 and TRBJ2-3; D is tentatively TRBD1 or TRBD2 (6 bases each). Trimming shortened V by 5 bases and J by 2 bases, and 8 bases separated the two germline ends. Germline V gene sequence: CDR1 MGHRA, CDR2 YSYEKL. The CDR3 has 13 residues. CDR3 amino acids: CASSGGHTDTQYF. CDR3 in DNA: TGCGCCAGCAGCGGGGGGCACACAGATACGCAGTATTTT.

V is TRBV2 and J is TRBJ1-1, with TRBD1 identical over 10 bases. Germline CDR1 is SNHLY and CDR2 is FYNNEI. The length of the CDR3 is 13 residues. Trimming took 9 bases from V and 0 from J; bases not matched to a gene: 1. The CDR3 loop is CARGQGMNTEAFF. The DNA of the CDR3 is TGTGCCAGGGGACAGGGGATGAACACTGAAGCTTTCTTT.

This rearrangement joins TRBV27 to TRBJ1-1; D unclear. The CDR3 runs 13 residues. Looked up from germline, CDR1 is MNHEY and CDR2 is SMNVEV (reference sequence). Trimming stripped 5 bases from V and 7 bases from J, with 14 bases between. CDR3 sequence (DNA): TGTGCCAGCAGTCGACCGCAGGAACGTGAAGCTTTCTTT. Protein sequence: CASSRPQEREAFF.

The chain links TRBV14 to TRBJ1-2; D gene unclear. Trimming stripped 3 bases from V and 5 bases from J, with 10 bases between. The CDR3 totals 13 residues. The germline V gene has CDR1 SGHDN and CDR2 FVKESK. CDR3 coding DNA: TGTGCCAGCAGCCACGGTCCCTCTTATGGCTACACCTTC. It encodes CASSHGPSYGYTF. Full variable domain (remainder filled in from reference TRBV14 and TRBJ1-2): EAGVTQFPSHSVIEKGQTVTLRCDPISGHDNLYWYRRVMGKEIKFLLHFVKESKQDESGMPNNRFLAERTGGTYSTLKVQPAELEDSGVYFCASSHGPSYGYTFGSGTRLTVV.

This chain joins TRBV2 and TRBJ1-1, with 8 bases fitting TRBD1. Looked up from germline, CDR1 is SNHLY and CDR2 is FYNNEI. The CDR3 is 12 residues long. Trimming at V came to 10 bases and at J to 10 bases, leaving 11 bases not matched to a gene. CDR3 DNA: TGTGCCACTCTACAGGGGGATATTCGAGCTTTCTTT. It is translated as CATLQGDIRAFF.

The gene calls are TRBV7-6 and TRBJ2-3; D call uncertain. V was pared by 5 bases and J by 6 bases, with 9 bases between. Germline V gene sequence: CDR1 SGHVS, CDR2 FNYEAQ. The CDR3 is 12 residues long. The CDR3 region has the DNA TGTGCCAGCAGCACCGCCCCGGATACGCAGTATTTT. Protein product: CASSTAPDTQYF.

By frequency in the sample, this clone is medium-sized (0.01 to 0.1%). The V and J genes are TRBV27 and TRBJ1-3; D not resolved. Germline V gene sequence: CDR1 MNHEY, CDR2 SMNVEV (reference sequence). The CDR3 totals 13 residues. Between the trimmed V and J ends, which lost 1 base and 3 bases, there was a span of 4 bases. The CDR3 nucleotides read TGTGCCAGCAGTTTATTAAGTGGAAACACCATATATTTT. The encoded protein is CASSLLSGNTIYF.

This clone is a singleton in its sample. The chain links TRBV2 to TRBJ1-1, with D perhaps TRBD1 (5 bases). Per the germline V gene, CDR1 is SNHLY and CDR2 is FYNNEI. V was shortened by 6 bases and J by 0 bases, with 11 bases between the two germline ends. The CDR3 is 14 amino acids. CDR3 sequence (DNA): TGTGCCAGCAGGGGGACGGAGATGAACACTGAAGCTTTCTTT. Translated: CASRGTEMNTEAFF. The variable domain in full, completed from reference TRBV2 and TRBJ1-1, reads EPEVTQTPSHQVTQMGQEVILRCVPISNHLYFYWYRQILGQKVEFLVSFYNNEISEKSEIFDDQFSVERPDGSNFTLKIRSTKLEDSAMYFCASRGTEMNTEAFFGQGTRLTVV.

This clone came up once. This rearrangement joins TRBV14 to TRBJ1-1; no definite D call. The CDR3 has 14 residues. Trimming left V 1 base short and J 5 bases short, with 11 bases between. From germline, CDR1 is SGHDN and CDR2 FVKESK. The chain's CDR3 is CASSQGGRRTEAFF. The CDR3, as DNA: TGTGCCAGCAGCCAAGGGGGTAGGAGGACTGAAGCTTTCTTT.

The chain recombines TRBV30 with TRBJ2-7; D unclear. The CDR3 is made up of 14 amino acids. Trimming stripped 2 bases from V and 6 bases from J, with 17 bases between. CDR1 is GTSNPN, CDR2 SVGIG, per germline (reference sequence). CDR3 in DNA: TGTGCCTGGAGTCCCGACCCGACCCCCCGCGAGCAGTACTTC. It specifies CAWSPDPTPREQYF.

The chain carries TRBV7-8 and TRBJ1-5; 7 positions match TRBD1. J lost 0 bases, V lost 5 bases, and 7 bases had no gene match. This CDR3 comprises 16 residues. Germline lookup yields CDR1 SGHVS and CDR2 FQNEAQ. The CDR3 bases are TGTGCCAGCAGCGATCGCCGGGACAGTAGCAATCAGCCCCAGCATTTT. This gives the protein CASSDRRDSSNQPQHF. Based on the CDR3 plus reference TRBV7-8 and TRBJ1-5, the full variable domain is GAGVSQSPRYKVAKRGQDVALRCDPISGHVSLFWYQQALGQGPEFLTYFQNEAQLDKSGLPSDRFFAERPEGSVSTLKIQRTQQEDSAVYLCASSDRRDSSNQPQHFGDGTRLSIL.

This sequence joins TRBV7-3 and TRBJ2-1, with no clear D. The germline V gene encodes CDR1 SGHTA and CDR2 FQGTGA. Between the trimmed V and J ends, which lost 0 bases and 5 bases, there was a span of 8 bases. The CDR3 extends over 14 amino acids. The CDR3 loop reads CASSLTPLDNEQFF. The CDR3 coding sequence is TGTGCCAGCAGCTTAACGCCCCTAGACAATGAGCAGTTCTTC. Filled out from reference TRBV7-3 and TRBJ2-1, the complete variable domain reads GAGVSQTPSNKVTEKGKYVELRCDPISGHTALYWYRQSLGQGPEFLIYFQGTGAADDSGLPNDRFFAVRPEGSVSTLKIQRTERGDSAVYLCASSLTPLDNEQFFGPGTRLTVL.